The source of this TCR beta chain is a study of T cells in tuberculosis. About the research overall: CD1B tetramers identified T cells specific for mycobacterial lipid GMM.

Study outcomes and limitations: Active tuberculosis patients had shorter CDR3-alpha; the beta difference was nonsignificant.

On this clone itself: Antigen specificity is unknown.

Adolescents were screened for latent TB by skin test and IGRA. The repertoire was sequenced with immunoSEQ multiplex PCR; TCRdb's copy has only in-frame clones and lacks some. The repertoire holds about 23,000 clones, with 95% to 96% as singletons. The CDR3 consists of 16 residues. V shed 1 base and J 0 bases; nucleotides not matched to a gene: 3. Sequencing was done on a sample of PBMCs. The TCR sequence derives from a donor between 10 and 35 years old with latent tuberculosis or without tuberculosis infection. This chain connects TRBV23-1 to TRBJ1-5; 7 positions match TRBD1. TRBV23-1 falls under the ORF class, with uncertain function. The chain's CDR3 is CASSQLWTGSNQPQHF. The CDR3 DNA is TGCGCCAGCAGTCAATTGTGGACAGGTAGCAATCAGCCCCAGCATTTT.